These 18 T cell receptor beta chains were sequenced from one sample in a study of identical twins. MiXCR was run by TCRdb on the 5' RACE reads, yielding one entry per CDR3 protein. The data show under 1 million distinct CDR3 sequences, 9% to 15% seen once. The sample was also linked to a second study, of yellow fever vaccine responses in identical twins.

The sequencing sample was made of PBMCs. The receptors were gathered from a woman aged 18-29 years in good health.

The chain links TRBV11-2 to TRBJ2-1, with TRBD1 as a possible D gene (5 bases). The CDR3 extends over 14 amino acids. Between the trimmed V and J ends, which lost 3 bases and 14 bases, there was a span of 20 bases. Germline CDR1 is SGHAT and CDR2 is FQNNGV. Here the CDR3 DNA reads TGTGCCAGCAGCTTCTTACCTTTAGGGGATCGGGAGTTCTTC. Its translation is CASSFLPLGDREFF.

This clonotype was seen many times. The J gene is TRBJ2-5, the V gene TRBV3-1, with 8 bases identical to TRBD1. With 4 bases clipped from V and 7 bases from J, the junction kept 5 bases outside the gene matches. Per germline, CDR1 LGHDT and CDR2 YNNKEL (reference sequence). The CDR3 runs 13 residues. The CDR3: CASSPGQGGTQYF. In DNA form, the CDR3 reads TGTGCCAGCAGCCCAGGACAGGGCGGGACCCAGTACTTC.

The rearrangement links TRBV7-3 to TRBJ2-3, with TRBD2 matching over 8 bases. Germline V CDR1 and CDR2: SGHTA, FQGTGA. The V and J ends lost 3 bases and 4 bases, in that order; junction bases with no gene match: 6. The CDR3 has 15 amino acids. The CDR3 spells CASSLAGGLSDTQYF. CDR3 nucleotides: TGTGCCAGCAGCTTGGCGGGGGGACTGTCAGATACGCAGTATTTT.

This chain links TRBV18 with TRBJ2-3; the D gene could be TRBD1 or TRBD2 (6 bases each). V was shortened by 1 base and J by 9 bases, with 20 bases between the two germline ends. The V gene's germline CDR1 is KGHSH and CDR2 LQKENI. The length of the CDR3 is 16 residues. The CDR3 is CASSPRPGQPGGTQYF. CDR3 DNA sequence: TGTGCCAGCTCACCACGTCCCGGACAGCCCGGGGGAACGCAGTATTTT. The full variable domain, its missing parts supplied by reference TRBV18 and TRBJ2-3, is NAGVMQNPRHLVRRRGQEARLRCSPMKGHSHVYWYRQLPEEGLKFMVYLQKENIIDESGMPKERFSAEFPKEGPSILRIQQVVRGDSAAYFCASSPRPGQPGGTQYFGPGTRLTVL.

This chain uses TRBV29-1 with TRBJ1-2; 7 nucleotides agree with TRBD1. The CDR3 loop spans 11 amino acids. Germline-derived CDR1 and CDR2 are SQVTM and ANQGSEA. V was clipped by 8 bases and J by 6 bases; unmatched bases: 6. CDR3 bases: TGCAGCTCAAGACAGGGCCATGGCTACACCTTC. This translates into CSSRQGHGYTF.

This clonotype turned up a few times. The junction departs from germline at one end; a sequencing error may be responsible. The rearrangement joins TRBV3-1 to TRBJ2-1; 9 nucleotides align to TRBD2. The CDR3 is made up of 13 amino acids. Looked up from germline, CDR1 is LGHDT and CDR2 is YNNKEL (reference sequence). CDR3 bases: TGTGCCAGCAGCCCTCCTAGCGGGGCTATTCAGGTCTTC. The encoded protein is CASSPPSGAIQVF.

This clonotype was picked up many times. The chain employs TRBV12-3 or TRBV12-4 and TRBJ2-7; D is unclear. The CDR3 sequence is 13 residues long. The V gene lost 1 base and the J gene lost 2 bases, with 6 bases spanning the gap. Here the CDR3 reads CASSLGVTYEQYF. The CDR3 DNA reads as TGTGCCAGCAGTTTAGGGGTAACCTACGAGCAGTACTTC.

Concerning this clonotype: Sequence at one end of the junction differs from germline and may be a read error. V gene TRBV27 combines with J gene TRBJ2-5; D is uncertain. This CDR3 has 13 amino acids. The germline CDR1 and CDR2 sequences are MNHEY and SMNVEV (reference sequence). Here the CDR3 DNA reads TGTGCCAGCAGCACCCTTCTCCAAGAGACACAGTACTTC. Translation: CASSTLLQETQYF.

This sequence joins TRBV29-1 and TRBJ2-6; D unclear. This CDR3 comprises 14 residues. The germline gives CDR1 SQVTM, CDR2 ANQGSEA. The CDR3 bases are TGCACAACTTCACTGGTCTCTGGGGCCAACGTCCTGACTTTC. This translates into CTTSLVSGANVLTF.

This chain joins TRBV12-3 or TRBV12-4 and TRBJ2-1, with a possible D match to TRBD2 (6 bases). V was shortened by 4 bases and J by 9 bases, with 13 bases between the two germline ends. The CDR3 sequence is 13 residues long. For the CDR3, the DNA is TGTGCCAGCAGTTCAACCACGGGAGTTGAGCAGTTCTTC. It specifies CASSSTTGVEQFF.

This clonotype was counted ten times or more. The gene calls are TRBV29-1 and TRBJ2-1; D unresolved. V gave up 3 bases and J gave up 10 bases, with 22 bases separating them. Looked up from germline, CDR1 is SQVTM and CDR2 is ANQGSEA. The CDR3 spans 15 residues. This chain's CDR3 is CSVDPRLPGPREQFF. CDR3 DNA: TGCAGCGTTGACCCCCGCCTCCCCGGTCCGAGAGAGCAGTTCTTC.

This clonotype came up a few times. The rearrangement links TRBV7-9 to TRBJ2-7; 7 bases line up with TRBD1. The CDR3 covers 13 residues. After removal of 5 bases from V and 5 bases from J, the junction contained 6 bases not matched to a gene. CDR1 and CDR2 (germline): SEHNR, FQNEAQ (reference sequence). The CDR3 bases are TGTGCCAGCAGCCGAATTAGGGGGCACGAGCAGTACTTC. The encoded protein is CASSRIRGHEQYF.

The chain combines TRBV20-1 with TRBJ2-6, with D possibly being TRBD2 (6 bases). Per germline, CDR1 DFQATT and CDR2 SNEGSKA (reference sequence). This CDR3 has 15 residues. Trimming stripped 3 bases from V and 4 bases from J, with 13 bases between. In nucleotides, the CDR3 is TGCAGTGCTAGTAGGAGTGCGGGAGGGGCCAACGTCCTGACTTTC. It encodes CSASRSAGGANVLTF.

V is TRBV6-1 and J is TRBJ1-5; D not certain. Trimming took off 0 bases at V and 1 base at J, with 7 bases between the two ends. The CDR3 has 15 amino acids. Germline V CDR1 and CDR2: MNHNS, SASEGT. The CDR3 reads CASSEALGSNQPQHF. The CDR3 DNA sequence: TGTGCCAGCAGTGAAGCGCTGGGGAGCAATCAGCCCCAGCATTTT.

This clonotype appeared a few times. The gene calls are TRBV2 and TRBJ2-3; 7 bases agree with TRBD1. There are 12 residues in the CDR3. Germline CDR1 is SNHLY and CDR2 is FYNNEI. Germline trimming cut 6 bases from V and 5 bases from J; bases unmatched to any gene: 2. The DNA for the CDR3 is TGTGCCAGCAGAACAGGGGAAGATACGCAGTATTTT. Translating gives CASRTGEDTQYF.

This clonotype has just a few counts. The chain employs TRBV11-3 and TRBJ2-3; TRBD2 matches at 12 bases. CDR1 is SGHNT, CDR2 YENEEA, per germline. This CDR3 is 17 amino acids long. V lost 1 base, J lost 11 bases, and 13 bases stayed unmatched. As DNA, the CDR3 is TGTGCCAGCAGCTTAGTGCGGGCCGCTAGCGGGAGGGCTCTGCAGTATTTT. Encoded protein: CASSLVRAASGRALQYF.

The chain links TRBV7-2 to TRBJ2-3, with TRBD2 matching over 16 bases. Losses at the gene ends were 5 bases for V and 4 bases for J; bases not matched to a gene: 6. Germline values: CDR1 SGHTA, CDR2 FQGNSA. The CDR3 covers 17 residues. The CDR3 loop is CASSRRGLAGGADTQYF. In DNA, the CDR3 is TGTGCCAGCAGCCGACGGGGACTAGCGGGAGGGGCAGATACGCAGTATTTT.

At least ten counts were recorded for this clonotype. The gene calls are TRBV20-1 and TRBJ2-1; no clear D. This CDR3 spans 13 amino acids. The ends were cut back, 0 bases at V and 9 bases at J, with 12 bases in the middle. Germline V CDR1 and CDR2: DFQATT, SNEGSKA (reference sequence). The CDR3 DNA is TGCAGTGCTAGAGATGGCGGAGCCGTTGAGCAGTTCTTC. It codes for CSARDGGAVEQFF.